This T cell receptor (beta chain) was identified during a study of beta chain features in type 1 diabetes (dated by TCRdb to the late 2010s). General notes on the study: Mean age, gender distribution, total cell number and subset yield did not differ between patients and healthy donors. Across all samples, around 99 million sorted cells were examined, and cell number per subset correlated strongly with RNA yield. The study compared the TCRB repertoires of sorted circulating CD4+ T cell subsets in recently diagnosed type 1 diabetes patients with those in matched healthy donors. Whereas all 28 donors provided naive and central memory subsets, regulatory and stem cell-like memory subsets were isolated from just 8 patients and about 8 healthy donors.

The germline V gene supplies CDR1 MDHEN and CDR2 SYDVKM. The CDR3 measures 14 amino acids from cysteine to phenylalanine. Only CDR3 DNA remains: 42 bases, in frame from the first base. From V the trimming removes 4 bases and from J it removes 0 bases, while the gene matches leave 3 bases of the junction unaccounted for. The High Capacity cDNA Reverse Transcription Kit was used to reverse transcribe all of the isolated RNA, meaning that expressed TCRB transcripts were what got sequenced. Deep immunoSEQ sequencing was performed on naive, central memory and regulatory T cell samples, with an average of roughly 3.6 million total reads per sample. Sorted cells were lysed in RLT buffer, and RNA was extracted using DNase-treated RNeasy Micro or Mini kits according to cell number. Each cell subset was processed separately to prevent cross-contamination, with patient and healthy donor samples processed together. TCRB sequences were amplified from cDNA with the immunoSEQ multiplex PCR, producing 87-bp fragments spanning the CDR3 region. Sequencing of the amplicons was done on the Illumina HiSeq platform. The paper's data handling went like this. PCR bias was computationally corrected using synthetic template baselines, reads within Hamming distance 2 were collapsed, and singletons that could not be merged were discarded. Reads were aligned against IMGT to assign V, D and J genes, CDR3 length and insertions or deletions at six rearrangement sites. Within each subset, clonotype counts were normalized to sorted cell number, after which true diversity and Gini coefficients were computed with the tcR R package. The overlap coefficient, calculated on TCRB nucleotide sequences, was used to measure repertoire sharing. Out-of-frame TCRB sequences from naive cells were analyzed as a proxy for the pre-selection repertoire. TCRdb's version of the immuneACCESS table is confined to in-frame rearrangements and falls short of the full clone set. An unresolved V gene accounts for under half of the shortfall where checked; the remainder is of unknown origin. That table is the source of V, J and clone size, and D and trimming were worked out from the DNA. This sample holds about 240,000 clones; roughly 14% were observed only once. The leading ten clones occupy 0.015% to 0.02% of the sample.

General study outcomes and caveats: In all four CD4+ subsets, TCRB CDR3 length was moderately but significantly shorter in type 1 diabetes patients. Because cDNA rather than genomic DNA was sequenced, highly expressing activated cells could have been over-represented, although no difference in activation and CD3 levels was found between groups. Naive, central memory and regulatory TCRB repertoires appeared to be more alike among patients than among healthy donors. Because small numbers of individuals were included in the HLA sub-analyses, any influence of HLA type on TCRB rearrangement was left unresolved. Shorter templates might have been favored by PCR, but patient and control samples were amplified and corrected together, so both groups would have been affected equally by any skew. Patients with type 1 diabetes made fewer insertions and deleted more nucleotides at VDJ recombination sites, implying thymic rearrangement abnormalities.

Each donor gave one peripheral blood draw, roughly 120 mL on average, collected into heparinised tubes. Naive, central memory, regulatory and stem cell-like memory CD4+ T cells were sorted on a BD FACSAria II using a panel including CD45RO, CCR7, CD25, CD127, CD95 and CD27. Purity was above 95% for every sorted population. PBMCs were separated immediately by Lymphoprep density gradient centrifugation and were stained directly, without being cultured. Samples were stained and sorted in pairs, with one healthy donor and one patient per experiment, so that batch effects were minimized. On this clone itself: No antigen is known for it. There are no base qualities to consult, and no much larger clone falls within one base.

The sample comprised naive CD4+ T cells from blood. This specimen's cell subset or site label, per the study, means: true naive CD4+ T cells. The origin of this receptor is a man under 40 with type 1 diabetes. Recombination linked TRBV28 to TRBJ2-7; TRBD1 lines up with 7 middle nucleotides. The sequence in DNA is TGTGCCAGCAGTTCCGGGGACAGCTCCTACGAGCAGTACTTC. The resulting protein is CASSSGDSSYEQYF.